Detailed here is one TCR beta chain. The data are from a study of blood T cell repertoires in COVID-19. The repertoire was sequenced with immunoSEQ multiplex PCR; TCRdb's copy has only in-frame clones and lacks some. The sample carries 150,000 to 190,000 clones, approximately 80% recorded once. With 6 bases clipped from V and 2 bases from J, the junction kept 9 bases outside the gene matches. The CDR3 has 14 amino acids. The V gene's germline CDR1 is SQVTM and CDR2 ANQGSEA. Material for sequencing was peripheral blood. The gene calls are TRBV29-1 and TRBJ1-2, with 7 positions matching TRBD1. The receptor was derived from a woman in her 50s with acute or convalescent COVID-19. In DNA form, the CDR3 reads TGCAGCGTAGACTCCGGACAGGTCAACTATGGCTACACCTTC. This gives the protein CSVDSGQVNYGYTF.